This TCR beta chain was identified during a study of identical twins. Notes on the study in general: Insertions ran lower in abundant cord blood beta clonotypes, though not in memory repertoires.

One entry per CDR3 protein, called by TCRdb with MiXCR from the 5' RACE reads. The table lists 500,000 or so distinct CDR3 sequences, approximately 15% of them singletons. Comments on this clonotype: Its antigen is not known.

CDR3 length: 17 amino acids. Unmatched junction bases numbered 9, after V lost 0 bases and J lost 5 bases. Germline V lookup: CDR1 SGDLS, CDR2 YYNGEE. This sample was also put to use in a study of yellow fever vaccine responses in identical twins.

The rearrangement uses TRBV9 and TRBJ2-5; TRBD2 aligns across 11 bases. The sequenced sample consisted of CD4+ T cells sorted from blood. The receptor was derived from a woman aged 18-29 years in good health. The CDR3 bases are TGTGCCAGCAGCGTAGATCCTAGCGGGGGGATTAGCGAGACCCAGTACTTC. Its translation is CASSVDPSGGISETQYF.